This T cell receptor (beta chain) was recorded in a study of identical twins. Regarding the study as a whole: In monozygotic twins, models underestimated the sharing of out-of-frame TCR alpha.

This clonotype was counted at least ten times. Its matching antigen is unknown. This CDR3 spans 15 amino acids. V was pared by 6 bases and J by 4 bases, with 9 bases of the junction left unmatched. In TCRdb, the 5' RACE reads were re-called with MiXCR into one record per CDR3 protein. The data hold about 430,000 distinct CDR3 sequences, with around 20% observed a single time. Sequenced sample: naive T cells sorted from blood. This clonotype originated in a man in his forties or fifties in good health. The J gene is TRBJ2-4, the V gene TRBV12-3 or TRBV12-4; 7 bases map to TRBD1. CDR3 loop: CASSPIGTAKNIQYF. As DNA, the CDR3 is TGTGCCAGCAGCCCCATTGGGACAGCTAAAAACATTCAGTACTTC.